The clone carrying this T cell receptor beta chain has more than one count but fewer than ten. Living in about two dozen US areas, the participants were between 18 and 89 years of age. Among Cohort 3 donors, those recovered had two negative PCRs, clearance, or symptom resolution. The data are from a study of blood T cell repertoires in COVID-19. Trimming removed 3 bases at V and 9 bases at J, with 12 bases between. Per the germline V gene, CDR1 is SGDLS and CDR2 is YYNGEE. CDR3 size: 13 residues. As processed by the authors: Reference gene primers were amplified, and this amplification served to estimate nucleated cell counts. The repertoire was sequenced with immunoSEQ multiplex PCR; TCRdb's copy has only in-frame clones and lacks some. V and J calls and clone size follow that table, whereas D and trimming were derived from the DNA. The sample consists of under 200,000 clones, roughly 80% of them appearing once.

This TCR was sampled from a woman in her sixties or seventies who had recovered from COVID-19. Sequencing was performed on PBMCs or T cells enriched from blood (not recorded which). The J gene is TRBJ2-2, the V gene TRBV9; perhaps TRBD1 as D (6 bases). CDR3 DNA: TGTGCCAGCAGCGCGCACACAGGGCGGGAGCTGTTTTTT. Its translation is CASSAHTGRELFF.